A selection of T cell receptor beta chains follows, all from one sample in a study of cytomegalovirus exposure and HLA in healthy donors. Profiling relied on immunoSEQ multiplex PCR, and the TCRdb table lists in-frame clones only, not all of them. The sample lists hundreds of thousands of clones, about four fifths occurring once. The sample taken for sequencing was PBMCs. These TCRs come from a man aged 30 to 45 in good health and CMV-seronegative. The CDR3 runs from the conserved cysteine through the conserved F or W. The D gene is left open where the match is weak. Only some rows state a clone size, as once, few, many or a class for expanded clones.

>TRBJ2-7|TRBV7-8|NA|TRBD1|14
TGTGCCAGCAGCTCCGGACAGGGCGGTTACGATCAGTACTTC
CASSSGQGGYDQYF
>TRBJ2-7|TRBV6-6|once|NA|13
TGTGCCAGCAGCTCAGCGGCCAGCGACGAGCAGTACTTC
CASSSAASDEQYF
>TRBJ2-1|TRBV5-1|once|TRBD2|14
TGCGCCAGTTCAGGGACTAGCGCTTTCAATGAGCAGTTCTTC
CASSGTSAFNEQFF
>TRBJ2-5|TRBV7-8|NA|NA|14
TGTGCCAGCAGCAAGTGGACAGCAAAAGAGACCCAGTACTTC
CASSKWTAKETQYF
>TRBJ2-7|TRBV5-1|NA|TRBD1|15
TGCGCCAGCAGCGGAACGACAGGGAGCTCCTACGAGCAGTACTTC
CASSGTTGSSYEQYF
>TRBJ2-3|TRBV27|NA|TRBD2|14
TGTGCCAGCAGTTCCCCGAGACTAGCGGATACGCAGTATTTT
CASSSPRLADTQYF
>TRBJ1-6|TRBV7-8|NA|NA|19
TGTGCCAGCAGCTTAGCGGAGCAGGGATCCTTCTACTATAATTCACCCCTCCACTTT
CASSLAEQGSFYYNSPLHF
>TRBJ2-3|TRBV6-1|once|NA|13
TGTGCCAGCACCAGGGTTGGCACAGATACGCAGTATTTT
CASTRVGTDTQYF
>TRBJ2-3|TRBV29-1|NA|NA|19
TGCAGCACCCCCCCGTTCTCGGAATACGGAGGGTGTGGGGCAGATACGCAGTATTTT
CSTPPFSEYGGCGADTQYF
>TRBJ1-6|TRBV9|once|TRBD1|16
TGTGCCAGCAGCCCCTCCGGGACAGGGGCGAATTCACCCCTCCACTTT
CASSPSGTGANSPLHF
>TRBJ2-7|TRBV5-4|NA|NA|15
TGTGCCAGCAGCTCATCCGACAGGCCCTCCTACGAGCAGTACTTC
CASSSSDRPSYEQYF
>TRBJ2-1|TRBV7-9|NA|NA|13
TGTGCCAGCAGCCATTCCCTAAACAATGAGCAGTTCTTC
CASSHSLNNEQFF
>TRBJ1-3|TRBV5-4|NA|NA|15
TGTGCCAGCAGCTTCAGGGAATCCCCTGGAAACACCATATATTTT
CASSFRESPGNTIYF
>TRBJ1-1|TRBV5-1|NA|NA|15
TGCGCCAGCAGCTTGGCTGGCAGGACTGGCGGTGAAGCTTTCTTT
CASSLAGRTGGEAFF
>TRBJ1-6|TRBV14|few|TRBD1|14
TGTGCCAGCAGCCAAAACAGGGGGAATTCACCCCTCCACTTT
CASSQNRGNSPLHF
>TRBJ2-5|TRBV27|NA|TRBD1|16
TGTGCCAGCAGTTTACTAGAGGGGGCGCTGACCGAGACCCAGTACTTC
CASSLLEGALTETQYF
>TRBJ2-5|TRBV28|NA|NA|14
TGTGCCAGCAGTAGCAGGGCCAACCAAGAGACCCAGTACTTC
CASSSRANQETQYF
>TRBJ1-5|TRBV2|NA|TRBD1|15
TGTGCCAGCAGTGAAATGGGACAGGGGAATCAGCCCCAGCATTTT
CASSEMGQGNQPQHF
>TRBJ1-1|TRBV4-1|NA|NA|12
TGCGCCAGCAGAACAGGGACCACTGAAGCTTTCTTT
CASRTGTTEAFF
>TRBJ1-1|TRBV28|NA|NA|14
TGTGCCAGCAGTTTATGGCTGGGAGGCACTGAAGCTTTCTTT
CASSLWLGGTEAFF
>TRBJ2-2|TRBV5-6|NA|TRBD1|16
TGTGCCAGCAGCTCTCCGGGACAGGGGGGTACCGGGGAGCTGTTTTTT
CASSSPGQGGTGELFF
>TRBJ1-6|TRBV7-9|once|TRBD1|15
TGTGCCAGCAGCTTAGCGGGACAGGGCGGGTCACCCCTCCACTTT
CASSLAGQGGSPLHF